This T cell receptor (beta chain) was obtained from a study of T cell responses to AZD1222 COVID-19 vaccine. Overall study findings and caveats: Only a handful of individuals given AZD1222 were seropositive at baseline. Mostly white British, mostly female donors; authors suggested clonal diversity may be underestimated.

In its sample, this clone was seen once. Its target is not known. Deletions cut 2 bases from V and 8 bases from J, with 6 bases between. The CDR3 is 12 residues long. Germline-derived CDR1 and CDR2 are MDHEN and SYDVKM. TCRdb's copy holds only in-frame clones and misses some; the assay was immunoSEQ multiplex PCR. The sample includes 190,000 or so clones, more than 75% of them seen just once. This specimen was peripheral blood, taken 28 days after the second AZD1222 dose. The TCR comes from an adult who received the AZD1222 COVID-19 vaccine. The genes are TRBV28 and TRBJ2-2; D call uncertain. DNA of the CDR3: TGTGCCAGCAGTTTAGGCACGGGGGAGCTGTTTTTT. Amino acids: CASSLGTGELFF.